These T cell receptor beta chains were read from a single sample in a study of cytomegalovirus exposure and HLA in healthy donors. Using immunoSEQ multiplex PCR, the repertoire was profiled, and TCRdb retains in-frame clones only, with some absent. The top ten clones hold 1.1% of a sample with around 61,000 clones, approximately 92% of them seen once. Specimen: PBMCs. The receptor source for this set is a man between 18 and 29 years old in good health and CMV-seronegative. Both conserved end residues are part of each CDR3. Fields, in order: clone size, V gene, J gene, D gene, CDR3 DNA, CDR3 protein. The D gene is left open where the match is weak. For some rows the clone size is stated as once, few or many, or as a class when expanded; others skip it.

NA	TRBV27	TRBJ2-3	TRBD2	TGTGCCAGCAGTCCACGGGGGGGCACGCAGTATTTT	CASSPRGGTQYF
NA	TRBV20-1	TRBJ2-1	NA	TGCAGTGCTAGAGAGACTAATGAGCAGTTCTTC	CSARETNEQFF
NA	TRBV6-1	TRBJ2-7	TRBD1	TGTGCCAGCAGTGTAGGACAGGGCGGCGAGCAGTACTTC	CASSVGQGGEQYF
NA	TRBV18	TRBJ1-6	TRBD1	TGTGCCAGTTCCCGGGACAGGGCATCACCCCTCCACTTT	CASSRDRASPLHF
NA	TRBV4-3	TRBJ1-2	NA	TGCGCCAGCAGCCAAGAAGTCGGGTCTACAGGGCCGGGGGGCTACACCTTC	CASSQEVGSTGPGGYTF
NA	TRBV4-3	TRBJ2-1	TRBD1	TGCGCCAGCAGCCAAGATACAGGGGGCTCCTACAATGAGCAGTTCTTC	CASSQDTGGSYNEQFF
NA	TRBV15	TRBJ1-1	TRBD1	TGTGCCACCAGCACCAAACAGGGGGAGAGCGCTGAAGCTTTCTTT	CATSTKQGESAEAFF
NA	TRBV13	TRBJ2-2	TRBD2	TGTGCCAGCAGCTCCCCGGGACTAGCGGGAGCCGGGGAGCTGTTTTTT	CASSSPGLAGAGELFF
NA	TRBV5-1	TRBJ2-2	TRBD1	TGCGCCAGCAGCACCTACGGACAGGGCCTGGCCGGGGAGCTGTTTTTT	CASSTYGQGLAGELFF
few	TRBV28	TRBJ2-1	TRBD2	TGTGCCAGCAGTTCCTCCAACCGGGAGGCCGACAATGAGCAGTTCTTC	CASSSSNREADNEQFF
NA	TRBV7-2	TRBJ1-1	NA	TGTGCCAGCAGCTTCTCCAGGAACACTGAAGCTTTCTTT	CASSFSRNTEAFF
few	TRBV7-2	TRBJ1-2	NA	TGTGCCAGCAGCCAACAGTTGGACTATGGCTACACCTTC	CASSQQLDYGYTF
NA	TRBV7-9	TRBJ2-3	TRBD1	TGTGCCAGCAGCTTACACGGAACAGGGGAAAGGACTACGCAGTATTTT	CASSLHGTGERTTQYF
NA	TRBV10-2	TRBJ1-4	NA	TGCGCCAGCAGTGATCTGGGGGCCGCCTTTAATGAAAAACTGTTTTTT	CASSDLGAAFNEKLFF
NA	TRBV6-5	TRBJ2-7	NA	TGTGCCAGCAGGGGACTGGACTCCTACGAGCAGTACTTC	CASRGLDSYEQYF
NA	TRBV11-1	TRBJ2-5	TRBD2	TGTGCCAGCAGCCCGGGACTAGCGGGAGAACAAGAGACCCAGTACTTC	CASSPGLAGEQETQYF
NA	TRBV7-2	TRBJ2-1	TRBD2	TGTGCCAGCAGCTTAGATCTAGCGGGTGGGATTATTGAGCAGTTCTTC	CASSLDLAGGIIEQFF
once	TRBV6-1	TRBJ1-3	TRBD1	TGTGCCAGCAGTGGAGAGACAGGGGACCTGGACACCATATATTTT	CASSGETGDLDTIYF
NA	TRBV10-3	TRBJ2-7	TRBD1	TGTGCCATCAGTGTGGGGACAGGGGAATCCGAGCAGTACTTC	CAISVGTGESEQYF
NA	TRBV11-3	TRBJ2-7	NA	TGTGCCAGCAGCTCCCCGGGATTACCCGACGAGCAGTACTTC	CASSSPGLPDEQYF
NA	TRBV9	TRBJ2-1	TRBD2	TGTGCCAGCAGCGTAGTGCGGGAGGTCTCCTACAATGAGCAGTTCTTC	CASSVVREVSYNEQFF
few	TRBV2	TRBJ2-7	NA	TGTGCCAGCAGTGGTTCGAGGGTCGAGCAGTACTTC	CASSGSRVEQYF
NA	TRBV5-1	TRBJ2-3	TRBD2	TGCGCCAGCAGCTCCGGACTAGCGGCGGATACGCAGTATTTT	CASSSGLAADTQYF
NA	TRBV29-1	TRBJ2-1	TRBD1	TGCAGCGTTGTGGGGGCCCCGGGGGGACAGGGGTGGTACAATGAGCAGTTCTTC	CSVVGAPGGQGWYNEQFF
NA	TRBV19	TRBJ2-1	TRBD2	TGTGCCAGTAGTATAGTAGCGGGAGGGGAGATCCCCTACAATGAGCAGTTCTTC	CASSIVAGGEIPYNEQFF
NA	TRBV2	TRBJ2-5	NA	TGTGCCAGCAGTGGGACACCTAATCTTAAAGAGACCCAGTACTTC	CASSGTPNLKETQYF
NA	TRBV7-2	TRBJ2-3	NA	TGTGCCAGCAGCTTAGGGGCAACAGATACGCAGTATTTT	CASSLGATDTQYF
once	TRBV7-2	TRBJ2-1	TRBD1	TGTGCCAGCAGCGGTCGGGCAGGGGGCTACAATGAGCAGTTCTTC	CASSGRAGGYNEQFF
NA	TRBV9	TRBJ1-1	TRBD1	TGTGCCAGCAGCTCGGCAGGGGGTGCGAACACTGAAGCTTTCTTT	CASSSAGGANTEAFF
NA	TRBV4-3	TRBJ2-2	NA	TGCGCCAGCAGCCAAGAGGCAGGGAAGTCATCGGACGGGGAGCTGTTTTTT	CASSQEAGKSSDGELFF
NA	TRBV5-5	TRBJ2-5	TRBD2	TGTGCCAGCAGGTCGACTAGCGGGATTCAAGAGACCCAGTACTTC	CASRSTSGIQETQYF
NA	TRBV6-5	TRBJ2-7	TRBD2	TGTGCCAGCAGTTTTGGACTAGCGGGAGAGTCCTACGAGCAGTACTTC	CASSFGLAGESYEQYF
NA	TRBV28	TRBJ1-5	TRBD1	TGTGCCAGCAGAAGACAGGGCCAGGGTGTGCAGCCCCAGCATTTT	CASRRQGQGVQPQHF